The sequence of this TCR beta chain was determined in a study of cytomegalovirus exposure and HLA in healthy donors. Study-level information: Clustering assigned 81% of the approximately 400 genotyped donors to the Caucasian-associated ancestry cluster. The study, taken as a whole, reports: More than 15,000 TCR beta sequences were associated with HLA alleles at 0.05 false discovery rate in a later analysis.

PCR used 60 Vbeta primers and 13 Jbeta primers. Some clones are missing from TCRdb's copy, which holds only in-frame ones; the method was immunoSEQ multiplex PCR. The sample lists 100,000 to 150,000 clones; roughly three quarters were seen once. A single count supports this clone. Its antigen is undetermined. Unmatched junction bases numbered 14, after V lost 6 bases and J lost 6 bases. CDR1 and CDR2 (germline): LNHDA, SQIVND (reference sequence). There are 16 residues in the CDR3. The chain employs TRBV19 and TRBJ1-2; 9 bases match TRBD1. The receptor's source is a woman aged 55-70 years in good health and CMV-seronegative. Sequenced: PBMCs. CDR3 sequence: CASSARSRQGGDGYTF. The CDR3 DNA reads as TGTGCCAGTAGCGCACGATCGCGACAGGGGGGGGATGGCTACACCTTC.